A single T cell receptor (beta chain) is shown here with its context. Its antigen is still unknown. The CDR3 runs to 16 residues. The trim removed 7 bases at V and 4 bases at J, leaving 11 bases unmatched. A single record per CDR3 protein comes from TCRdb applying MiXCR to the RT-PCR reads. This sample yields roughly 500,000 distinct CDR3 sequences, of which 25% are seen a single time; under 2.5% belongs to the top ten. The data were obtained in a study of response to subunit inactivated influenza vaccine. Study-level points and caveats: That few new T cells are recruited by each seasonal influenza vaccination was the authors' suggestion.

This chain joins TRBV12-3 or TRBV12-4 and TRBJ2-1, with 9 bases aligning to TRBD2. The specimen was CD4+ T cells sorted from PBMCs, collected more than 4 days after vaccination. The clonotype originates from a man aged 50-60 years who received an inactivated influenza vaccine. Written as DNA, the CDR3 is TGTGCCAGCAAGTTGGCTAGCGGGATGTCATACAATGAGCAGTTCTTC. It specifies CASKLASGMSYNEQFF.